This paragraph reports one TCR beta chain. It has no known antigen specificity. Base-call qualities are not available, and no considerably larger clone is one nucleotide away. The immunoSEQ Assay, a bias-controlled multiplex PCR, was used to amplify TCRbeta CDR3 regions from genomic DNA. In the authors' own workflow: Nucleated cell counts per sample were estimated from amplification of reference gene primers within the assay. Sequence reads were collapsed and filtered to measure the absolute abundance of every unique TCRbeta CDR3 rearrangement. For each sample, productive Simpson clonality was calculated by taking the square root of Simpson's diversity index across productive rearrangements. Imported from immuneACCESS, the table was reduced by TCRdb to in-frame sequences with V and J called. These copies leave out some clones; in studies compared against another copy, an unresolved V gene accounts for under half, and the cause of the remainder is not known. V and J calls and clone size are those listed in that table; D and trimming were worked out from the DNA. The sample table contains around 300,000 clones; only one count was recorded for around 90% of them. The ten largest clonotypes hold 0.9% to 1% of the sample.

Unmatched junction bases come to 2, with V trimmed by 0 bases and J by 0 bases. The germline V gene yields SGHRS for CDR1 and YFSETQ for CDR2. The CDR3 spans 16 residues, from the cysteine through the phenylalanine. Of all the DNA, just the CDR3 is kept, 48 bases in frame from base 1. These data belong to a study of blood T cell repertoires in COVID-19 (dated by TCRdb to about 2020). Study-wide context: Samples covering the acute and convalescent phases of COVID-19 were provided by collaborators in the United States, Italy and Spain. The material from the prospective study consisted of cDNA or gDNA derived from T cells, B-cell-depleted T cells, or PBMCs. The dataset comprised deeply sampled blood TCRbeta repertoires from subjects exposed to, actively infected with, or recovered from COVID-19. The repertoires were released in a freely available public database intended as a resource for research on the immune response to SARS-CoV-2. The samples were drawn from two sources: the first 160 participants of the ongoing ImmuneRACE study, and about 1,300 subjects contributed by 6 global collaborators. Nearly every sample came with metadata listing a de-identified subject ID, COVID-19 status, age in years and sex. HLA class I and class II types, where available, came from metadata supplied by the sample provider rather than from assay-based typing. The research as a whole found: The quantity of clinical and demographic metadata differed by source and by participant and was supplied without curation.

A second Seattle source provided samples from volunteer blood donors who had recovered from COVID-19. Whole blood was collected in K2EDTA tubes by collaborating institutions according to the institutions' own protocols. Collaborator samples were shipped for TCRbeta analysis as frozen whole blood, isolated PBMCs, or DNA extracted from either sample type. This receptor chain uses TRBV5-1 and TRBJ2-3; the central 9 bases match TRBD1. The sequence derives from a woman between 40 and 55 years old who had recovered from COVID-19. The sample was peripheral blood. The nucleotide sequence reads as follows: TGCGCCAGCAGCTTGGTCGGACAGGGGAGCACAGATACGCAGTATTTT. Protein translation: CASSLVGQGSTDTQYF.